This T cell receptor beta chain is from a study of T cells in Graves' hyperthyroidism and ophthalmopathy. Notes on the study in general: The model foresaw ophthalmopathy a median 6.5 months prior to onset.

There are many counts of this clonotype. The antigen is not known. This CDR3 contains 12 residues. With 5 bases removed from V and 3 bases from J, the gap between germline ends came to 8 bases. Germline lookup yields CDR1 MDHEN and CDR2 SYDVKM. Researchers amplified the TCR beta CDR3 regions from RNA transcripts. Primed by the HTBI set, a first-round RT-PCR was run on the TCR CDR3. Using its own MiXCR run on the multiplex PCR reads, TCRdb lists one record per CDR3 protein. The sample lists about 270,000 distinct CDR3 sequences, roughly 22% occurring once. This TCR was recovered from a man younger than 45 with Graves' ophthalmopathy. The sequenced sample consisted of blood. The rearrangement links TRBV28 to TRBJ2-7; D not certain. CDR3 DNA sequence: TGTGCCAGCAGTCAATGGGACTACGAGCAGTACTTC. Translating it yields CASSQWDYEQYF.